This TCR beta chain comes out of a study of CXCR3-negative and CXCR3-positive naive CD8 T cells. Findings and limits, study-wide: Across naive subsets, surface CD5 expression was comparable, and TCR strength was inferred from properties of the TRB CDR3. Cryopreserved PBMCs had partly decreased CXCR3 expression; fresh PBMCs were used in most assays. Memory CD8+ cells had much lower diversity, and both naive subsets had comparably high diversity.

Germline lookup yields CDR1 SGHAT and CDR2 FQNNGV. The CDR3 is 15 residues long. Preparation of TRB cDNA libraries relied on 5' RACE carrying UMI labels. TCRdb re-called the 5' RACE reads; every CDR3 protein appears as one record, without DNA. The sample table sets out approximately 56,000 distinct CDR3 sequences. As regards this clonotype: Antigen: not known.

The TCR originated in a human donor in good health. Some clones in this sample may be carry-over from other donors' samples. Input material: memory CD8+ T cells from blood. The chain couples TRBV11-2 to TRBJ2-5; the D call from TCRdb, TRBD1, cannot be confirmed without DNA. The CDR3 is CASSLRTGGQETQYF. The full variable domain, in which reference TRBV11-2 and TRBJ2-5 provide the parts outside the CDR3, is EAGVAQSPRYKIIEKRQSVAFWCNPISGHATLYWYQQILGQGPKLLIQFQNNGVVDDSQLPKDRFSAERLKGVDSTLKIQPAKLEDSAVYLCASSLRTGGQETQYFGPGTRLLVL.